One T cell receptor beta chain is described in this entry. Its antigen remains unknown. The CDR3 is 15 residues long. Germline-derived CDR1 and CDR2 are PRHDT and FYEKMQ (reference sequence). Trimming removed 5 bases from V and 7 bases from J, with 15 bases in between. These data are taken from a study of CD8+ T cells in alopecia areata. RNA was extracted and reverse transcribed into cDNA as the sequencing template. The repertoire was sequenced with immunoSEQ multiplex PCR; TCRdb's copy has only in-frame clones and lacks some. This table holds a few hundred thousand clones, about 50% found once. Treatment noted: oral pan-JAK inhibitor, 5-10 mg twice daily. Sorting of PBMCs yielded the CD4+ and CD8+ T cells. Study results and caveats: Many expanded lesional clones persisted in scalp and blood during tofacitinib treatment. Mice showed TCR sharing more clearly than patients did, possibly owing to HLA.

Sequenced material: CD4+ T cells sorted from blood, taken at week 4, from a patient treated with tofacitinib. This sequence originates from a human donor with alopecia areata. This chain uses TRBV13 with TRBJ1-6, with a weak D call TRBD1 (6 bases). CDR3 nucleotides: TGTGCCAGCAGCGGTGACAGGTCAACAAATTCACCCCTCCACTTT. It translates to CASSGDRSTNSPLHF.